This TCR beta chain is from a study of T cell responses to AZD1222 COVID-19 vaccine. Points from the study as a whole: Among spike-specific TCRs, nearly half reportedly target unmutated variant regions. CD4 TCRs covered the whole spike, strongest at regions 160-218 and 743-854. There were mostly white British donors and more females than males, and clonal diversity was possibly underestimated.

Pooling was applied to second doses at about 4 or about 12 weeks. Clones were sequenced by immunoSEQ multiplex PCR, and TCRdb holds only the in-frame ones, with some missing. Seen here are under 150,000 clones, around 89% observed once, and the top ten hold approximately 6.9%. About this clone itself: Its specificity is unknown.

This CDR3 contains 14 residues. The ends were cut back, 5 bases at V and 4 bases at J, with 15 bases in the middle. Germline assignment: CDR1 MNHEY and CDR2 SMNVEV (reference sequence). The sample consisted of peripheral blood, taken 28 days after the second AZD1222 dose. This clonotype originated in an adult who received the AZD1222 COVID-19 vaccine. V and J are TRBV27 and TRBJ2-7; no clear D. The CDR3 protein is CASSGVPPKYEQYF. The CDR3 DNA reads as TGTGCCAGCAGTGGAGTCCCGCCCAAATACGAGCAGTACTTC.